The 29 T cell receptor beta chains below all came from one sample that was sequenced in a study of cytomegalovirus exposure and HLA in healthy donors. It was with 60 Vbeta and 13 Jbeta primers that the PCR ran. The repertoire was sequenced with immunoSEQ multiplex PCR; TCRdb's copy has only in-frame clones and lacks some. The sample has 120,000 or so clones, more than 9% seen once. Sequencing was carried out using PBMCs. The receptor source for this set is a woman between 18 and 29 years old in good health and CMV-seropositive.

The chain carries TRBV2 and TRBJ1-3, with TRBD1 matching 8 bases. V shed 5 bases, J shed 4 bases, and the junction held 4 bases outside the gene matches. The CDR3 extends over 14 amino acids. The germline V gene has CDR1 SNHLY and CDR2 FYNNEI. This CDR3 reads CASSTDRGGNTIYF. The CDR3 DNA reads TGTGCCAGCAGTACTGACAGGGGAGGAAACACCATATATTTT.

This clone was seen a handful of times. The V and J genes are TRBV13 and TRBJ2-3; 8 bases fit TRBD1. Germline values: CDR1 PRHDT, CDR2 FYEKMQ (reference sequence). This CDR3 contains 16 residues. Trimming at V came to 3 bases and at J to 3 bases, leaving 8 bases not matched to a gene. This CDR3 is CASSFYRGISTDTQYF. CDR3 in DNA: TGTGCCAGCAGCTTCTACAGGGGGATTAGTACAGATACGCAGTATTTT.

This clone was counted a few times. At the DNA level, this CDR3 is encoded by other sequences in the same sample as well. The chain recombines TRBV27 with TRBJ2-1, with 10 bases identical to TRBD2. Germline-derived CDR1 and CDR2 are MNHEY and SMNVEV (reference sequence). Germline trimming cut 5 bases from V and 0 bases from J; bases unmatched to any gene: 7. CDR3 length: 17 amino acids. Here the CDR3 DNA reads TGTGCCAGCAGTCCCGAAGCGGGAGGGAGCTCCTACAATGAGCAGTTCTTC. Residues: CASSPEAGGSSYNEQFF.

The rearrangement joins TRBV13 to TRBJ2-3, with 10 bases that match TRBD2. Germline V gene sequence: CDR1 PRHDT, CDR2 FYEKMQ (reference sequence). V shed 4 bases and J 0 bases; nucleotides not matched to a gene: 4. The CDR3 is made up of 16 amino acids. The CDR3 DNA follows: TGTGCCAGCAGCTACCTGACTAGCGGGAGCACAGATACGCAGTATTTT. Protein sequence: CASSYLTSGSTDTQYF.

This clone was seen more than once but under ten times. The gene calls are TRBV6-1 and TRBJ2-5; 14 bases agree with TRBD2. The junction had 6 bases not matched to a gene; V was cut back by 7 bases and J by 5 bases. The CDR3 covers 15 residues. CDR1 is MNHNS and CDR2 is SASEGT in the germline V gene. The CDR3 DNA sequence: TGTGCCAGCACTCGACTAGCGGGAGGGGGGGAGACCCAGTACTTC. This codes for CASTRLAGGGETQYF.

This rearrangement joins TRBV6-5 to TRBJ2-7; weak D call: TRBD1 (5 bases). The CDR3 sequence is 14 residues long. In germline, CDR1 is MNHEY, CDR2 SVGAGI. The V end lost 5 bases, the J end lost 2 bases, and 13 bases lay between the germline ends. Here the CDR3 DNA reads TGTGCCAGCAGTCTCGAAGGGGCTCCCTACGAGCAGTACTTC. It specifies CASSLEGAPYEQYF.

The table lists this clone with a few counts. The rearrangement joins TRBV30 to TRBJ1-1; D call uncertain. The CDR3 is 17 residues long. Deletions cut 2 bases from V and 0 bases from J, with 19 bases between. CDR1 and CDR2 (germline): GTSNPN, SVGIG (reference sequence). CDR3 region: CAWSSIYSSLMNTEAFF. The CDR3 DNA sequence: TGTGCCTGGAGTTCCATCTATTCGTCCCTAATGAACACTGAAGCTTTCTTT. The full variable domain, with the rest looked up from reference TRBV30 and TRBJ1-1, is SQTIHQWPATLVQPVGSPLSLECTVEGTSNPNLYWYRQAAGRGLQLLFYSVGIGQISSEVPQNLSASRPQDRQFILSSKKLLLSDSGFYLCAWSSIYSSLMNTEAFFGQGTRLTVV.

The rearrangement uses TRBV7-6 and TRBJ2-5, with a tentative D call TRBD2 (5 bases). Germline assignment: CDR1 SGHVS and CDR2 FNYEAQ. There are 14 residues in the CDR3. Deletions cut 2 bases from V and 2 bases from J, with 9 bases between. As DNA, the CDR3 is TGTGCCAGCAGCTTATACGGGGTTCAAGAGACCCAGTACTTC. Encoded protein: CASSLYGVQETQYF.

This clone was observed a few times. V and J are TRBV2 and TRBJ1-1, with 8 bases lining up with TRBD1. The V and J ends lost 6 bases and 4 bases, in that order; junction bases with no gene match: 7. The CDR3 is 14 residues long. Germline CDR1 SNHLY, CDR2 FYNNEI. CDR3 amino acids: CASRPRGRSTEAFF. As DNA, the CDR3 is TGTGCCAGCAGGCCCAGGGGGCGCAGCACTGAAGCTTTCTTT.

This clone turned up a few times. This chain uses TRBV4-1 with TRBJ1-1; a possible D gene is TRBD1 (5 bases). Germline V gene lookup returns CDR1 MGHRA and CDR2 YSYEKL. V gave up 4 bases and J gave up 4 bases, with 10 bases separating them. This CDR3 has 13 residues. The CDR3 nucleotides read TGCGCCAGCAGCCTCCGGGGGGGCACTGAAGCTTTCTTT. Amino acid sequence: CASSLRGGTEAFF.

This clone was seen a handful of times. J is TRBJ2-5 and V is TRBV6-1; perhaps TRBD1 as D (5 bases). The V end lost 4 bases, the J end lost 7 bases, and 19 bases lay between the germline ends. This CDR3 contains 15 residues. From germline, CDR1 is MNHNS and CDR2 SASEGT. The CDR3 loop is CASSAGQGELATQYF. CDR3 sequence (DNA): TGTGCCAGCAGTGCCGGGCAGGGCGAGTTGGCGACCCAGTACTTC.

This chain joins TRBV28 and TRBJ1-2, with 10 bases fitting TRBD1. Trimming took 5 bases from V and 6 from J; bases not matched to a gene: 9. Germline CDR1 MDHEN, CDR2 SYDVKM. The CDR3 sequence is 15 residues long. The CDR3 DNA is TGTGCCAGCAGTCACCCCCCGGGACAGGGGAATGGCTACACCTTC. Its translation: CASSHPPGQGNGYTF.

The chain recombines TRBV18 with TRBJ1-1; 8 positions match TRBD1. V lost 4 bases to trimming and J lost 8 bases; unmatched junction nucleotides: 9. The CDR3 covers 14 residues. CDR1 and CDR2 (germline): KGHSH, LQKENI. In DNA, the CDR3 is TGTGCCAGCTCACGAGGACAGGGCTTTTGGGAAGCTTTCTTT. This translates into CASSRGQGFWEAFF.

V is TRBV6-1 and J is TRBJ2-7, with D maybe TRBD1 (6 bases). Trimming cost V 7 bases and J 5 bases, with 18 bases left between them. The CDR3 totals 14 residues. Germline V gene data show CDR1 as MNHNS and CDR2 as SASEGT. CDR3 nucleotide sequence: TGTGCCAGCAAAGGTGGCAGGGGCATCGACGAGCAGTACTTC. Protein: CASKGGRGIDEQYF.

This clone was observed a handful of times. The chain employs TRBV27 and TRBJ2-3; TRBD2 matches 14 bases. Trimming took 6 bases from V and 6 from J; bases not matched to a gene: 8. The V gene's germline CDR1 is MNHEY and CDR2 SMNVEV (reference sequence). The CDR3 consists of 16 residues. CDR3 region: CASSRGLAGGEDTQYF. The DNA for the CDR3 is TGTGCCAGCAGCCGCGGACTAGCGGGGGGTGAGGATACGCAGTATTTT.

This clone was observed a few times. The chain is built from TRBV5-4 and TRBJ2-7, with TRBD2 matching over 8 bases. V was clipped by 0 bases and J by 3 bases; unmatched bases: 8. The length of the CDR3 is 16 residues. CDR1 SGHNT and CDR2 YYREEE come from the germline V gene (reference sequence). CDR3 sequence: CASSLASSGGHYEQYF. For the CDR3, the DNA is TGTGCCAGCAGCTTGGCCTCCAGCGGGGGTCACTACGAGCAGTACTTC.

The genes are TRBV18 and TRBJ1-2; D is unresolved. Trimming stripped 3 bases from V and 4 bases from J, with 12 bases between. Per the germline V gene, CDR1 is KGHSH and CDR2 is LQKENI. The CDR3 length is 14 residues. The chain's CDR3 is CASSPVEGLYGYTF. The CDR3 nucleotides are TGTGCCAGCTCACCCGTGGAGGGTCTCTATGGCTACACCTTC.

The CDR3 loop reads CASRGNGDREAFF. The CDR3 DNA reads TGTGCCAGCAGAGGAAATGGGGACAGAGAAGCTTTCTTT. This chain joins TRBV6-4 and TRBJ1-1; 7 bases line up with TRBD1. The CDR3 has 13 residues. Germline V gives CDR1 MRHNA, CDR2 SNTAGT. With 6 bases clipped from V and 8 bases from J, the junction kept 9 bases outside the gene matches.

The V gene is TRBV19, the J gene TRBJ1-1; D not resolved. The CDR3 loop spans 13 amino acids. V lost 5 bases and J 1 base, leaving 8 bases between the germline ends. Germline V gene data show CDR1 as LNHDA and CDR2 as SQIVND (reference sequence). In nucleotides, the CDR3 is TGTGCCAGTAGTGACACTCCGAACACTGAAGCTTTCTTT. This encodes CASSDTPNTEAFF.

The sample holds a few counts of this clone. The rearrangement joins TRBV27 to TRBJ1-2; weak D call: TRBD1 (5 bases). This CDR3 has 15 residues. Germline CDR1 is MNHEY and CDR2 is SMNVEV (reference sequence). V gave up 5 bases and J gave up 4 bases, with 17 bases separating them. In DNA, the CDR3 is TGTGCCAGCAGTACGCCCCTCGGACAACCCTATGGCTACACCTTC. Translating gives CASSTPLGQPYGYTF.

This chain joins TRBV11-2 and TRBJ2-1, with TRBD1 as a possible D gene (6 bases). Germline V gene sequence: CDR1 SGHAT, CDR2 FQNNGV. The CDR3 length is 15 residues. V lost 5 bases and J lost 7, with 18 bases in between. CDR3 nucleotides: TGTGCCAGCAGCCCCTACTCGACAGGTTATAATGAGCAGTTCTTC. This encodes CASSPYSTGYNEQFF.

This clone was counted only a few times. This sequence joins TRBV29-1 and TRBJ1-3; 10 nucleotides align to TRBD1. V lost 3 bases and J lost 4; bases outside the gene matches: 6. Germline CDR1 reads SQVTM; CDR2 reads ANQGSEA. This CDR3 is 15 amino acids long. DNA of the CDR3: TGCAGCGTTGAGGACCGGGACAGGGGCGGAAACACCATATATTTT. It specifies CSVEDRDRGGNTIYF.

There are a few counts of this clone. The rearrangement joins TRBV28 to TRBJ2-3; D unclear. The length of the CDR3 is 14 residues. The V gene's germline CDR1 is MDHEN and CDR2 SYDVKM. Trimming took 6 bases from V and 2 from J, leaving 12 bases between them. CDR3: CASSNPSFTDTQYF. The CDR3 DNA sequence: TGTGCCAGCAGCAACCCTAGTTTCACAGATACGCAGTATTTT.

The chain is built from TRBV18 and TRBJ1-1; 7 nucleotides agree with TRBD1. Germline V lookup: CDR1 KGHSH, CDR2 LQKENI. J was trimmed by 0 bases and V by 0 bases; bases with no gene match: 7. The CDR3 contains 17 residues. CDR3 amino acids: CASSPPTGQTMNTEAFF. The CDR3, as DNA: TGTGCCAGCTCACCACCGACGGGACAGACCATGAACACTGAAGCTTTCTTT. Supplemented by reference TRBV18 and TRBJ1-1, the full variable domain reads NAGVMQNPRHLVRRRGQEARLRCSPMKGHSHVYWYRQLPEEGLKFMVYLQKENIIDESGMPKERFSAEFPKEGPSILRIQQVVRGDSAAYFCASSPPTGQTMNTEAFFGQGTRLTVV.

A few counts support this clone. This chain links TRBV7-9 with TRBJ1-3; D is ambiguous. V shed 1 base and J shed 0 bases, with 4 bases lying between them. The CDR3 is made up of 14 amino acids. Germline lookup yields CDR1 SEHNR and CDR2 FQNEAQ (reference sequence). The CDR3 spells CASSLVFSGNTIYF. DNA of the CDR3: TGTGCCAGCAGCTTAGTATTCTCTGGAAACACCATATATTTT.

The chain carries TRBV6-5 and TRBJ1-4; tentatively, D is TRBD1 (5 bases). The germline V and J ends were trimmed by 9 bases and 7 bases, with 9 bases remaining between them. CDR1 and CDR2 from the germline V gene are MNHEY and SVGAGI. The CDR3 is made up of 11 amino acids. CDR3 residues: CARSRGEKLFF. CDR3 nucleotide sequence: TGTGCCAGAAGTAGGGGTGAAAAACTGTTTTTT.

This clone has just a few counts. The chain has TRBV6-4 and TRBJ2-3; 9 nucleotides line up with TRBD1. Germline V gene sequence: CDR1 MRHNA, CDR2 SNTAGT. The CDR3 runs to 13 residues. The junction had 2 bases not matched to a gene; V was cut back by 8 bases and J by 2 bases. CDR3 amino acids: CASGTGPTDTQYF. The CDR3 coding sequence is TGTGCCAGCGGGACAGGGCCCACAGATACGCAGTATTTT.

The V and J genes are TRBV19 and TRBJ2-5; 9 bases agree with TRBD1. Germline-derived CDR1 and CDR2 are LNHDA and SQIVND (reference sequence). V lost 4 bases, J lost 5 bases, and 2 bases stayed unmatched. The CDR3 extends over 13 amino acids. CDR3 region: CASSRDRVETQYF. DNA of the CDR3: TGTGCCAGTAGTAGGGACAGGGTGGAGACCCAGTACTTC.

The V and J genes are TRBV19 and TRBJ1-4; D not resolved. CDR3 length equals 14 residues. V gave up 4 bases and J gave up 7 bases, with 13 bases separating them. Germline V lookup: CDR1 LNHDA, CDR2 SQIVND (reference sequence). CDR3 sequence: CASSTTVIGEKLFF. The CDR3 DNA reads as TGTGCCAGTAGTACTACAGTGATCGGTGAAAAACTGTTTTTT.